A single sample is the source of the 9 T cell receptor beta chains below, sequenced in a study of cytomegalovirus exposure and HLA in healthy donors. The PCR ran on 60 Vbeta and 13 Jbeta primers. Sequenced by immunoSEQ multiplex PCR; TCRdb stores in-frame clones only, minus some. The sample contains about 190,000 clones, around three quarters of which appear only once. Specimen: PBMCs. The source of these receptors is a woman aged 18-29 years in good health and CMV-seronegative.

The gene calls are TRBV7-3 and TRBJ2-2; TRBD2 matches 13 bases. Per germline, CDR1 SGHTA and CDR2 FQGTGA. This CDR3 is built from 18 residues. Trimming removed 5 bases from V and 0 bases from J; junction bases left unmatched: 6. The CDR3 DNA is TGTGCCAGCAGCCCCCCGGGACTAGCGGGATCGAACACCGGGGAGCTGTTTTTT. Translating it yields CASSPPGLAGSNTGELFF.

The chain carries TRBV6-5 and TRBJ2-2; TRBD1 matches at 10 bases. V lost 2 bases, J lost 3 bases, and 0 bases stayed unmatched. There are 15 residues in the CDR3. Looked up from germline, CDR1 is MNHEY and CDR2 is SVGAGI. DNA of the CDR3: TGTGCCAGCAGTTACGGGACAGGGGACACCGGGGAGCTGTTTTTT. Translated: CASSYGTGDTGELFF.

This clone has only one observation. J is TRBJ2-3 and V is TRBV5-6; TRBD2 agrees at 9 bases. Germline lookup yields CDR1 SGHDT and CDR2 YYEEEE. The CDR3 is 16 amino acids. The J segment lost 4 bases and the V segment lost 0 bases, leaving 6 bases of the junction unmatched. Here the CDR3 reads CASSLVSGGSSDTQYF. The CDR3 nucleotides read TGTGCCAGCAGCTTGGTTAGCGGGGGATCCTCAGATACGCAGTATTTT. The variable domain in full, completed from reference TRBV5-6 and TRBJ2-3, reads DAGVTQSPTHLIKTRGQQVTLRCSPKSGHDTVSWYQQALGQGPQFIFQYYEEEERQRGNFPDRFSGHQFPNYSSELNVNALLLGDSALYLCASSLVSGGSSDTQYFGPGTRLTVL.

This CDR3 is CASTATGGAGTEAFF. CDR3 DNA sequence: TGTGCCAGCACCGCGACCGGGGGGGCCGGCACTGAAGCTTTCTTT. The rearrangement uses TRBV28 and TRBJ1-1, with D maybe TRBD1 (6 bases). The V end was cut by 7 bases, the J end by 4 bases, with 19 bases between. Per the germline V gene, CDR1 is MDHEN and CDR2 is SYDVKM. The CDR3 loop spans 15 amino acids. Complete variable domain (other parts from reference TRBV28 and TRBJ1-1): DVKVTQSSRYLVKRTGEKVFLECVQDMDHENMFWYRQDPGLGLRLIYFSYDVKMKEKGDIPEGYSVSREKKERFSLILESASTNQTSMYLCASTATGGAGTEAFFGQGTRLTVV.

This clone was counted once. The rearrangement joins TRBV5-1 to TRBJ2-3; D gene uncertain. The V and J ends lost 2 bases and 2 bases respectively, with 9 bases between them. The CDR3 is 14 residues long. From germline, CDR1 is SGHRS and CDR2 YFSETQ. This CDR3 reads CASSFIAHTDTQYF. In DNA, the CDR3 is TGCGCCAGCAGCTTTATAGCCCACACAGATACGCAGTATTTT.

This clone is a singleton in its sample. The CDR3 region is CATSTDYHQETQYF. CDR3 nucleotides: TGTGCCACCAGCACTGACTACCACCAAGAGACCCAGTACTTC. The rearrangement uses TRBV15 and TRBJ2-5; D might be TRBD2 (5 bases). The CDR3 is 14 amino acids. Germline V lookup: CDR1 LNHNV, CDR2 YYDKDF (reference sequence). Trimming shortened V by 4 bases and J by 0 bases, and 9 bases separated the two germline ends.

The chain couples TRBV29-1 to TRBJ2-7; 7 nucleotides align to TRBD2. The CDR3 totals 12 residues. Trimming cost V 6 bases and J 3 bases; bases outside gene matches: 5. Germline V gene data show CDR1 as SQVTM and CDR2 as ANQGSEA. CDR3 in DNA: TGCAGCGTCGGGGGGACCTACTACGAGCAGTACTTC. Translating gives CSVGGTYYEQYF.

The chain employs TRBV5-5 and TRBJ1-5, with D uncertain. V shed 0 bases and J shed 6 bases, with 7 bases lying between them. The CDR3 totals 13 residues. Germline V gene sequence: CDR1 SGHKS, CDR2 YYEKEE (reference sequence). As DNA, the CDR3 is TGTGCCAGCAGCTTGGGGGCGGGTCAGCCCCAGCATTTT. Its protein is CASSLGAGQPQHF.

The chain recombines TRBV9 with TRBJ2-2, with TRBD2 matching 9 bases. Germline lookup yields CDR1 SGDLS and CDR2 YYNGEE. This CDR3 spans 14 amino acids. Losses at the gene ends were 7 bases for V and 2 bases for J; bases not matched to a gene: 3. The CDR3 DNA sequence: TGTGCCAGCGGGACTAGCCCAAACACCGGGGAGCTGTTTTTT. Translated: CASGTSPNTGELFF.